The 15 T cell receptor beta chains presented below share a single source sample, sequenced in a study of T cells in Graves' hyperthyroidism and ophthalmopathy (dated by TCRdb to about 2019). The protocol used for the library was multiplex PCR. TCRdb shows the sequencer as Illumina HiSeq 2000. Amplification of TCR beta CDR3 regions was carried out from RNA transcripts. For the first round of RT-PCR on the TCR CDR3, the HTBI primer set was used together with the Qiagen OneStep RT-PCR kit. The public reads were reprocessed in TCRdb via fastp at Q25 and MiXCR, keeping in-frame beta chains. Duplicate CDR3 protein sequences are folded into a single record with the most common DNA and genes. This sample lists hundreds of thousands of distinct CDR3 sequences; about 45% were detected once. Nearly 8.5% of the sample lies in the top ten. The specimen sequenced was peripheral blood or thyroid tissue (not recorded which). Receptors were obtained from a woman aged 18-29 years with Graves' hyperthyroidism. Donor details come from another sample of the same person, matched by shared clones.

The chain couples TRBV7-2 to TRBJ2-5, with 11 bases lining up with TRBD2. Looked up from germline, CDR1 is SGHTA and CDR2 is FQGNSA. The ends lost 7 bases at V and 4 bases at J; junction bases unmatched: 8. The CDR3 totals 15 residues. CDR3 DNA sequence: TGTGCCAGCACCGTTAGCGGGAGGGCCACAGAGACCCAGTACTTC. The encoded protein is CASTVSGRATETQYF.

This clonotype was recorded many times. The chain carries TRBV29-1 and TRBJ2-7; the D gene is possibly TRBD2 (5 bases). V was shortened by 4 bases and J by 2 bases, with 9 bases between the two germline ends. Germline V gene lookup returns CDR1 SQVTM and CDR2 ANQGSEA. CDR3 length equals 12 residues. In DNA, the CDR3 is TGCAGCGTTGCCAGGACTCCCTACGAGCAGTACTTC. It yields the protein CSVARTPYEQYF.

The table lists this clonotype with many counts. The chain has TRBV7-2 and TRBJ2-5; D is possibly TRBD1 (6 bases). From germline, CDR1 is SGHTA and CDR2 FQGNSA. V gave up 6 bases and J gave up 4 bases, with 9 bases separating them. The CDR3 is made up of 12 amino acids. CDR3 nucleotides: TGTGCCAGCAGTCTCAGGGGAGAGACCCAGTACTTC. This encodes CASSLRGETQYF.

This clonotype was detected a few times. The chain couples TRBV2 to TRBJ1-4; D gene unclear. V shed 4 bases and J shed 6 bases, with 18 bases lying between them. The CDR3 length is 16 residues. CDR1 and CDR2 (germline): SNHLY, FYNNEI. CDR3 sequence: CASSGGTAGFDEKLFF. CDR3 nucleotides: TGTGCCAGCAGTGGGGGTACGGCGGGTTTTGATGAAAAACTGTTTTTT.

This clonotype was picked up a small number of times. The rearrangement links TRBV19 to TRBJ2-2; weak D call: TRBD1 (5 bases). Germline loops: CDR1 LNHDA, CDR2 SQIVND (reference sequence). V was trimmed by 7 bases and J by 5 bases, leaving 11 bases between them. The CDR3 is 13 residues long. CDR3 sequence reads: CASTNQGTGELFF. CDR3 in DNA: TGTGCCAGTACCAATCAGGGAACCGGGGAGCTGTTTTTT.

Remarks on this clonotype: A read error is possible here, since a much larger clone lies one base away. The rearrangement uses TRBV29-1 and TRBJ2-7; D unclear. The CDR3 has 13 residues. Germline CDR1 reads SQVTM; CDR2 reads ANQGSEA. The germline V and J ends were trimmed by 4 bases and 2 bases, with 12 bases remaining between them. The CDR3: CSVVRRSPYEQYF. For the CDR3, the DNA is TGCAGCGTTGTTCGGCGTTCTCCCTACGAGCAGTACTTC.

There are a few counts of this clonotype. The CDR3 nucleotides are TGTGCCAGCAGCTTATCATCCCACCCCTACTCTGGAAACACCATATATTTT. This encodes CASSLSSHPYSGNTIYF. V gene TRBV7-9 combines with J gene TRBJ1-3; D remains ambiguous. Germline values: CDR1 SEHNR, CDR2 FQNEAQ (reference sequence). There are 17 residues in the CDR3. Trimming cost V 2 bases and J 0 bases, with 14 bases left between them.

This clonotype has more than one count but fewer than ten. The chain is built from TRBV10-3 and TRBJ2-2; TRBD1 might be the D (6 bases). V was clipped by 5 bases and J by 1 base, with 14 bases between them. The CDR3 is 16 residues long. Germline V gives CDR1 ENHRY, CDR2 SYGVKD. In DNA, the CDR3 is TGTGCCATCAGTATACAGGGTACCGAGAACACCGGGGAGCTGTTTTTT. Its translation: CAISIQGTENTGELFF.

There are many counts of this clonotype. The V gene is TRBV15, the J gene TRBJ1-4, with D hard to call. Trimming took 0 bases from V and 5 from J, leaving 10 bases between them. The CDR3 length is 15 residues. Germline CDR1 LNHNV, CDR2 YYDKDF (reference sequence). The CDR3 here is CATSRDQTANEKLFF. CDR3 DNA sequence: TGTGCCACCAGCAGAGATCAAACAGCAAATGAAAAACTGTTTTTT. The full variable domain, rest sourced from reference TRBV15 and TRBJ1-4, is DAMVIQNPRYQVTQFGKPVTLSCSQTLNHNVMYWYQQKSSQAPKLLFHYYDKDFNNEADTPDNFQSRRPNTSFCFLDIRSPGLGDTAMYLCATSRDQTANEKLFFGSGTQLSVL.

This clonotype was seen a handful of times. The chain links TRBV10-3 to TRBJ1-1, with D possibly TRBD1 on 6 matching bases. The CDR3 loop spans 14 amino acids. Trimming removed 4 bases from V and 7 bases from J, with 16 bases in between. Germline V gives CDR1 ENHRY, CDR2 SYGVKD. The CDR3, as DNA: TGTGCCATCAGTGTTGGGGGCCGCGATTTTGAAGCTTTCTTT. This encodes CAISVGGRDFEAFF.

V is TRBV2 and J is TRBJ1-1; D is possibly TRBD1 (6 bases). The CDR3 runs to 14 residues. Germline V gene sequence: CDR1 SNHLY, CDR2 FYNNEI. V gave up 5 bases and J gave up 3 bases, with 13 bases separating them. This CDR3 is CASSPGVGDTEAFF. CDR3 DNA: TGTGCCAGCAGTCCAGGGGTTGGAGACACTGAAGCTTTCTTT.

As regards this clonotype: Given a much more abundant clone one base away, this may be a read error. The chain couples TRBV25-1 to TRBJ1-6, with D tentatively TRBD1 (6 bases). This CDR3 region has 16 residues. CDR1 MGHDK and CDR2 SYGVNS come from the germline V gene. The CDR3 loop is CVSSSERQDYNSPLHF. The DNA for the CDR3 is TGTGTCAGCAGCTCCGAACGACAGGACTATAATTCACCCCTCCACTTT.

The chain carries TRBV10-3 and TRBJ2-7; D perhaps matches TRBD1 (5 bases). This CDR3 has 13 amino acids. Germline CDR1 ENHRY, CDR2 SYGVKD. This CDR3 reads CASQGYISYEQYF. Written as DNA, the CDR3 is TGTGCTAGTCAGGGCTACATCTCCTACGAGCAGTACTTC.

This clonotype has ten or more counts. V usage is TRBV29-1 and J usage is TRBJ2-7; 8 bases fit TRBD1. Trimming removed 6 bases from V and 3 bases from J; junction bases left unmatched: 1. The CDR3 contains 11 residues. Per the germline V gene, CDR1 is SQVTM and CDR2 is ANQGSEA. Here the CDR3 DNA reads TGCAGCGTCAGGGGGCGCTACGAGCAGTACTTC. Its translation is CSVRGRYEQYF.

CDR3 residues: CASSFSRSSGNTIYF. Written as DNA, the CDR3 is TGTGCCAGCAGCTTTTCCAGGAGCTCTGGAAACACCATATATTTT. This sequence joins TRBV13 and TRBJ1-3, with D uncertain. Trimming removed 3 bases from V and 0 bases from J, with 9 bases in between. Germline CDR1 reads PRHDT; CDR2 reads FYEKMQ (reference sequence). CDR3 length equals 15 residues. Combining the CDR3 with reference TRBV13 and TRBJ1-3 gives the whole variable domain AAGVIQSPRHLIKEKRETATLKCYPIPRHDTVYWYQQGPGQDPQFLISFYEKMQSDKGSIPDRFSAQQFSDYHSELNMSSLELGDSALYFCASSFSRSSGNTIYFGEGSWLTVV.